A single sample is the source of the 26 T cell receptor beta chains below, sequenced in a study of preoperative IRX-2 immunotherapy in early breast cancer. Specified treatment: preoperative locoregional IRX-2 cytokine immunotherapy. Clones were read by immunoSEQ multiplex PCR, and TCRdb kept only the in-frame ones, dropping some. The sample holds around 88,000 clones; roughly 88% are singletons and the top ten take under 2.5%. The sequencing used tumor tissue, collected after IRX-2 immunotherapy. The source is a human donor with breast cancer.

This rearrangement joins TRBV11-3 to TRBJ2-7, with 7 bases fitting TRBD2. Germline V gene data show CDR1 as SGHNT and CDR2 as YENEEA. The CDR3 has 17 amino acids. The junction had 18 bases not matched to a gene; V was cut back by 4 bases and J by 6 bases. The CDR3 bases are TGTGCCAGCAGCTGGTTGGGGGAGGGGAGCCCACTACGCGAGCAGTACTTC. This sequence encodes CASSWLGEGSPLREQYF.

This chain uses TRBV5-1 with TRBJ2-7, with 10 bases fitting TRBD1. The V gene's germline CDR1 is SGHRS and CDR2 YFSETQ. The CDR3 contains 16 residues. Losses at the gene ends were 2 bases for V and 2 bases for J; bases not matched to a gene: 7. The DNA for the CDR3 is TGCGCCAGCAGCTTAGACAGGGGGCTAACAACCTACGAGCAGTACTTC. It is translated as CASSLDRGLTTYEQYF. The complete variable domain, with remaining parts taken from reference TRBV5-1 and TRBJ2-7, reads KAGVTQTPRYLIKTRGQQVTLSCSPISGHRSVSWYQQTPGQGLQFLFEYFSETQRNKGNFPGRFSGRQFSNSRSEMNVSTLELGDSALYLCASSLDRGLTTYEQYFGPGTRLTVT.

The chain links TRBV5-1 to TRBJ1-1, with D perhaps matching TRBD1 (5 bases). The germline V and J ends were trimmed by 2 bases and 2 bases, with 10 bases remaining between them. The V gene's germline CDR1 is SGHRS and CDR2 YFSETQ. The CDR3 sequence is 14 residues long. CDR3 residues: CASSLLGVNTEAFF. CDR3 bases: TGCGCCAGCAGCTTATTGGGGGTAAACACTGAAGCTTTCTTT.

The chain uses TRBV5-1 and TRBJ2-1, with a tentative D call TRBD2 (6 bases). The CDR3 consists of 16 residues. Trimming removed 0 bases at V and 2 bases at J, with 12 bases between. Germline CDR1 SGHRS, CDR2 YFSETQ. The CDR3 DNA follows: TGCGCCAGCAGCTTGGGACTGCCGGGAGCCTACAATGAGCAGTTCTTC. Its translation: CASSLGLPGAYNEQFF.

The chain couples TRBV6-7 to TRBJ1-6; 8 nucleotides align to TRBD1. TRBV6-7 is filed as an ORF, its function uncertain. CDR3 size: 16 residues. With 6 bases clipped from V and 5 bases from J, the junction kept 9 bases outside the gene matches. As DNA, the CDR3 is TGTGCCAGCAGGGAAGGATTGACAGGGGATAATTCACCCCTCCACTTT. Its protein is CASREGLTGDNSPLHF.

This chain's CDR3 is CASSVGSYSGNTIYF. CDR3 coding DNA: TGCGCCAGCAGTGTAGGATCCTACTCTGGAAACACCATATATTTT. The rearrangement links TRBV10-2 to TRBJ1-3; the D is unclear. The CDR3 contains 15 residues. Germline assignment: CDR1 WSHSY and CDR2 SAAADI. V lost 4 bases to trimming and J lost 0 bases, with 10 bases between them.

This sequence joins TRBV5-1 and TRBJ1-4; 10 nucleotides align to TRBD1. The V gene's germline CDR1 is SGHRS and CDR2 YFSETQ. V was pared by 5 bases and J by 7 bases, with 8 bases of the junction left unmatched. The CDR3 length is 15 residues. CDR3 nucleotides: TGCGCCAGCAGTAGACAGGGGGCGATCGGTGAAAAACTGTTTTTT. Translating gives CASSRQGAIGEKLFF.

This chain uses TRBV28 with TRBJ1-4, with 7 bases identical to TRBD1. Germline V gives CDR1 MDHEN, CDR2 SYDVKM. V was clipped by 9 bases and J by 11 bases; unmatched bases: 12. The CDR3 totals 13 residues. The CDR3 nucleotides read TGTGCCAGTAGTGGGACAGTTAGGAGGAAACTGTTTTTT. Translation: CASSGTVRRKLFF.

The V call is TRBV18, the J call TRBJ1-4; 7 bases agree with TRBD1. This CDR3 region has 15 residues. Germline trimming cut 3 bases from V and 1 base from J; bases unmatched to any gene: 2. Germline V gene sequence: CDR1 KGHSH, CDR2 LQKENI. The CDR3 DNA is TGTGCCAGCTCACCGGGACAGAAAACTAATGAAAAACTGTTTTTT. Its translation: CASSPGQKTNEKLFF. Using reference TRBV18 and TRBJ1-4 for the parts outside the CDR3, the full variable domain is NAGVMQNPRHLVRRRGQEARLRCSPMKGHSHVYWYRQLPEEGLKFMVYLQKENIIDESGMPKERFSAEFPKEGPSILRIQQVVRGDSAAYFCASSPGQKTNEKLFFGSGTQLSVL.

The J gene is TRBJ1-3, the V gene TRBV14; D is unclear. This CDR3 comprises 12 residues. V shed 1 base and J shed 4 bases, with 2 bases lying between them. Germline V CDR1 and CDR2: SGHDN, FVKESK. This CDR3 is CASSQAGNTIYF. The CDR3 DNA follows: TGTGCCAGCAGCCAAGCCGGAAACACCATATATTTT.

The chain couples TRBV5-1 to TRBJ1-2, with no clear D. Between the trimmed V and J ends, which lost 3 bases and 4 bases, there was a span of 16 bases. CDR3 length equals 15 residues. CDR1 SGHRS and CDR2 YFSETQ come from the germline V gene. The CDR3 DNA sequence: TGCGCCAGCAGCTCGGGCGAGGGCAGGCTCTATGGCTACACCTTC. It yields the protein CASSSGEGRLYGYTF. Using reference TRBV5-1 and TRBJ1-2 for the parts outside the CDR3, the full variable domain is KAGVTQTPRYLIKTRGQQVTLSCSPISGHRSVSWYQQTPGQGLQFLFEYFSETQRNKGNFPGRFSGRQFSNSRSEMNVSTLELGDSALYLCASSSGEGRLYGYTFGSGTRLTVV.

V usage is TRBV28 and J usage is TRBJ2-3; D not certain. Germline loops: CDR1 MDHEN, CDR2 SYDVKM. CDR3 size: 12 residues. V was trimmed by 10 bases and J by 6 bases, leaving 14 bases between them. This CDR3 reads CANSEPSDTQYF. In DNA form, the CDR3 reads TGTGCCAACAGCGAACCGAGCGATACGCAGTATTTT.

The chain links TRBV19 to TRBJ1-5, with 7 bases lining up with TRBD1. Losses at the gene ends were 10 bases for V and 2 bases for J; bases not matched to a gene: 5. The germline V gene has CDR1 LNHDA and CDR2 SQIVND (reference sequence). The CDR3 extends over 13 amino acids. As DNA, the CDR3 is TGTGCCACCCACAGGGGAGGCAATCAGCCCCAGCATTTT. The encoded protein is CATHRGGNQPQHF.

This chain uses TRBV30 with TRBJ1-5, with a weak D call TRBD1 (6 bases). The V end was cut by 2 bases, the J end by 9 bases, with 17 bases between. The CDR3 contains 14 residues. The germline CDR1 and CDR2 sequences are GTSNPN and SVGIG (reference sequence). The CDR3 spells CAWSSGTHSPPQHF. CDR3 sequence (DNA): TGTGCCTGGAGTAGCGGGACACACTCCCCGCCCCAGCATTTT.

The rearrangement uses TRBV6-8 and TRBJ1-6, with 9 bases that match TRBD1. In germline, CDR1 is MNHGY, CDR2 SAAAGT. After removal of 5 bases from V and 9 bases from J, the junction contained 5 bases not matched to a gene. The CDR3 spans 14 residues. CDR3 DNA: TGTGCCAGCAGTCCGACAGGGGGAAGTTCACCCCTCCACTTT. It yields the protein CASSPTGGSSPLHF.

V gene TRBV28 combines with J gene TRBJ2-1; D is possibly TRBD1 (6 bases). Germline-derived CDR1 and CDR2 are MDHEN and SYDVKM. Trimming stripped 5 bases from V and 15 bases from J, with 20 bases between. This CDR3 has 13 amino acids. The CDR3 nucleotides are TGTGCCAGCAGTCCCCGCTCCGGGACAAGTCTGTTCTTC. It encodes CASSPRSGTSLFF.

The J gene is TRBJ1-1, the V gene TRBV30, with 7 bases identical to TRBD1. Germline V gene data show CDR1 as GTSNPN and CDR2 as SVGIG (reference sequence). V shed 2 bases, J shed 8 bases, and the junction held 5 bases outside the gene matches. The CDR3 totals 12 residues. The CDR3: CAWSKGGAEAFF. The CDR3 DNA is TGTGCCTGGAGTAAAGGGGGCGCGGAAGCTTTCTTT. Supplemented by reference TRBV30 and TRBJ1-1, the full variable domain reads SQTIHQWPATLVQPVGSPLSLECTVEGTSNPNLYWYRQAAGRGLQLLFYSVGIGQISSEVPQNLSASRPQDRQFILSSKKLLLSDSGFYLCAWSKGGAEAFFGQGTRLTVV.

Of note for this clone: A nucleotide was unread or ambiguous, so the corresponding amino acid is written X. This chain connects TRBV29-1 to TRBJ2-3; the D is unclear. The CDR3 is 15 amino acids. The germline V gene encodes CDR1 SQVTM and CDR2 ANQGSEA. CDR3 nucleotides: TGCRGCGCTAACCATAGAAGGGTCGTTCCAGATACGCAGTATTTT. It translates to CXANHRRVVPDTQYF.

V and J are TRBV5-1 and TRBJ1-4; D may be TRBD1 (6 bases). This CDR3 has 15 residues. CDR1 and CDR2 from the germline V gene are SGHRS and YFSETQ. The V gene lost 4 bases and the J gene lost 7 bases, with 17 bases spanning the gap. The CDR3 loop reads CASSTQGSRAEKLFF. The DNA for the CDR3 is TGCGCCAGCAGCACACAGGGATCCCGCGCTGAAAAACTGTTTTTT.

This chain connects TRBV23-1 to TRBJ2-7, with 7 nucleotides matching TRBD1. Being an ORF, TRBV23-1 has a function that is uncertain. Trimming took 6 bases from V and 0 from J; bases not matched to a gene: 5. The CDR3 covers 14 residues. CDR3 sequence (DNA): TGCGCCAGCAGCCATGGGGACAGCTCCTACGAGCAGTACTTC. Its translation: CASSHGDSSYEQYF.

The CDR3 region is CASSPTTGPRDEKLFF. CDR3 DNA: TGTGCCAGCAGTCCTACTACAGGGCCTCGGGATGAAAAACTGTTTTTT. The genes are TRBV7-1 and TRBJ1-4, with D perhaps matching TRBD1 (6 bases). TRBV7-1 is treated as an ORF (open reading frame) with a function not yet certain. This CDR3 has 16 amino acids. Trimming took off 6 bases at V and 6 bases at J, with 20 bases between the two ends.

DNA of the CDR3: TGTGCCAGCAGACCAGGCCCGAACACTGAAGCTTTCTTT. It is translated as CASRPGPNTEAFF. J is TRBJ1-1 and V is TRBV28; D uncertain. With 6 bases removed from V and 1 base from J, the gap between germline ends came to 9 bases. CDR3 length: 13 residues. CDR1 and CDR2 (germline): MDHEN, SYDVKM.

CDR3 loop: CACRQEEYTEAFF. Here the CDR3 DNA reads TGTGCCTGCCGACAGGAGGAATACACTGAAGCTTTCTTT. The chain links TRBV30 to TRBJ1-1, with TRBD1 as a possible D gene (6 bases). From germline, CDR1 is GTSNPN and CDR2 SVGIG (reference sequence). V lost 6 bases to trimming and J lost 3 bases, with 14 bases between them. The CDR3 is 13 residues long.

V usage is TRBV30 and J usage is TRBJ1-1; D is undetermined. Trimming removed 2 bases from V and 5 bases from J, with 6 bases in between. The CDR3 extends over 11 amino acids. In germline, CDR1 is GTSNPN, CDR2 SVGIG (reference sequence). The CDR3 DNA is TGTGCCTGGAGTCGGTCTACTGAAGCTTTCTTT. Its translation: CAWSRSTEAFF. Full variable domain (rest looked up from reference TRBV30 and TRBJ1-1): SQTIHQWPATLVQPVGSPLSLECTVEGTSNPNLYWYRQAAGRGLQLLFYSVGIGQISSEVPQNLSASRPQDRQFILSSKKLLLSDSGFYLCAWSRSTEAFFGQGTRLTVV.

This chain uses TRBV5-1 with TRBJ2-5; D is tentatively TRBD1 or TRBD2 (6 bases each). The CDR3 covers 14 residues. Trimming removed 4 bases at V and 6 bases at J, with 16 bases between. The germline V gene encodes CDR1 SGHRS and CDR2 YFSETQ. DNA of the CDR3: TGCGCCAGCAGCCCCGGAGGAGGGGGTCAGACCCAGTACTTC. Translation: CASSPGGGGQTQYF.

J is TRBJ2-3 and V is TRBV30, with D perhaps TRBD2 (5 bases). Trimming removed 4 bases at V and 8 bases at J, with 13 bases between. Per the germline V gene, CDR1 is GTSNPN and CDR2 is SVGIG (reference sequence). The CDR3 loop spans 12 amino acids. The CDR3 sequence is CAWTGSGPTQYF. DNA for the CDR3: TGTGCCTGGACTGGGAGTGGCCCTACGCAGTATTTT.